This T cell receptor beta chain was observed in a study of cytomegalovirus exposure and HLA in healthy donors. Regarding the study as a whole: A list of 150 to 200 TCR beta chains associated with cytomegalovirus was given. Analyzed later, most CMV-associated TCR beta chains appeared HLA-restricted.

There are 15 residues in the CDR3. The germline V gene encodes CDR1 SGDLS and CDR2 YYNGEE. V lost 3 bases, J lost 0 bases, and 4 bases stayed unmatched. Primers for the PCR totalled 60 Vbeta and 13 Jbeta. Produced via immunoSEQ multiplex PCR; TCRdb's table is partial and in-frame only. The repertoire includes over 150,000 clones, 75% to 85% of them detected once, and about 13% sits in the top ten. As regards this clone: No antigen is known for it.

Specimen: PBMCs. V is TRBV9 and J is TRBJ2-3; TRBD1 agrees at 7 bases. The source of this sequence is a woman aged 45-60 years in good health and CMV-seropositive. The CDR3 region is CASSDRGFSTDTQYF. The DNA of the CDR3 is TGTGCCAGCAGCGACAGGGGCTTCAGCACAGATACGCAGTATTTT. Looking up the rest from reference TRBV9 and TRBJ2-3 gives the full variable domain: DSGVTQTPKHLITATGQRVTLRCSPRSGDLSVYWYQQSLDQGLQFLIQYYNGEERAKGNILERFSAQQFPDLHSELNLSSLELGDSALYFCASSDRGFSTDTQYFGPGTRLTVL.